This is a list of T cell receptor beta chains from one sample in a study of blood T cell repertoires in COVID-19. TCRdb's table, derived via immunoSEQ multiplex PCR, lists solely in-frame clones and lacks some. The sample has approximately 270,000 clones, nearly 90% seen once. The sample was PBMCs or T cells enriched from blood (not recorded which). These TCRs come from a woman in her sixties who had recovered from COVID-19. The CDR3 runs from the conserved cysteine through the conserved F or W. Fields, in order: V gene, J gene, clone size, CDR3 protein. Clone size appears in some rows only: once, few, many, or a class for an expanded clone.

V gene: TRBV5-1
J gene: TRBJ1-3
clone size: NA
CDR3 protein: CASSLVVGQGSSGNTIYF

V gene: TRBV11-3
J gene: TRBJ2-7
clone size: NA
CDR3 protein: CASSATGYEQYF

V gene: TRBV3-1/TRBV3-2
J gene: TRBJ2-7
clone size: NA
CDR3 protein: CASSHPTPAYEQYF

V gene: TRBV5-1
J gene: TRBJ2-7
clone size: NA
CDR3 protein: CASSAKQGWHSYEQYF

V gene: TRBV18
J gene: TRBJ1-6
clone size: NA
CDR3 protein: CASSPRTATSYNSPLHF

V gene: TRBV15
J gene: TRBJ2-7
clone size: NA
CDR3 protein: CATTNVQWGSSYEQYF

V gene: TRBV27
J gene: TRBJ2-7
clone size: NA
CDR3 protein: CASSPGGTVKYF

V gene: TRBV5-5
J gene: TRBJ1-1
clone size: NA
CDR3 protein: CASSLTGNTEAFF

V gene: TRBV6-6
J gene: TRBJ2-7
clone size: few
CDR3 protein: CASSNRGLGGYEQYF

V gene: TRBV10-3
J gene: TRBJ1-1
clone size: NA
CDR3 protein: CAIREVVGDTEAFF

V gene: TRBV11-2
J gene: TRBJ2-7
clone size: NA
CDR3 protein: CASSLDWPLSGMGYEQYF

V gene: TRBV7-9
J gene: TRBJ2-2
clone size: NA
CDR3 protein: CASSFSAANTGELFF

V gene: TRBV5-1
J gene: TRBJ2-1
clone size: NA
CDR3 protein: CASSPRPLAGAFNEQFF

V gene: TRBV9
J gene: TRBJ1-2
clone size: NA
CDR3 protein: CASSATGTGTFYGYTF

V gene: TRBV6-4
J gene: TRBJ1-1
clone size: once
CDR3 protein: CASSGGPNTEAFF

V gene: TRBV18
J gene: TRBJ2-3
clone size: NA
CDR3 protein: CASSPLRGDTQYF

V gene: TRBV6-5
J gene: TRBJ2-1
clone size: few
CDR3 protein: CASSITIGANEQFF

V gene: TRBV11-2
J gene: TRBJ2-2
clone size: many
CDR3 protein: CASSLDRGTGELFF

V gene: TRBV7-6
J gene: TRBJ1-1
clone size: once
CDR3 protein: CASSLGQGAFMDTEAFF

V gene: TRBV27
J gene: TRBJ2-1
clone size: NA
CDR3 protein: CARRLAGGRGNEQFF

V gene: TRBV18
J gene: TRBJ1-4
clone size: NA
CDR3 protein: CASSPGPEVQKLFF

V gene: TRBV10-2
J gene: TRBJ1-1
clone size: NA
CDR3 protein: CASSRPTGLNTEAFF

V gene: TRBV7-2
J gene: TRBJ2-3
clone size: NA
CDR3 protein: CASSPRRGGLTDTQYF

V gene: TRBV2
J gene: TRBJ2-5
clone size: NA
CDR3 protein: CAWTGEETQYF

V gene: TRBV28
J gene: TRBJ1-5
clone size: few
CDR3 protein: CASSLGRQPQHF

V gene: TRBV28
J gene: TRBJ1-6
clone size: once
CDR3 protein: CASWEAAVTNSPLHF

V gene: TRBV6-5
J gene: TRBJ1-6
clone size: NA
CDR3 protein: CASSYSIGGGARPLHF